This TCR beta chain was found in a study of T-cell reconstitution after alpha-beta-depleted transplantation in children. Study conclusions and caveats: Some patients owed their high day-60 TCRbeta diversity to surviving recipient T cells and thymic progenitors. Approximately two months post-transplant, alpha-beta T cells reportedly originated from several hundred expanded graft clones. At the one-year point after transplant, T-cell counts and TCRbeta diversity were found to come mostly from T cells that had been newly produced.

During its preparation, the TCRbeta library received unique molecular identifiers. A single record per CDR3 protein comes from TCRdb applying MiXCR to the PCR reads. The table records 800,000 to 1,000,000 distinct CDR3 sequences, about 29% of them present only once. The CDR3 extends over 18 amino acids. V shed 1 base and J shed 4 bases, with 22 bases lying between them. Comments on this clonotype: The target antigen is unknown.

J is TRBJ1-1 and V is TRBV12-3 or TRBV12-4; TRBD1 might be the D (6 bases). The TCR comes from a boy less than two years old who had a stem cell transplant for SCID, so the T cells may come from the graft donor. Material: PBMCs, mostly from graft donor cells, obtained 360 days after TCRalphabeta/CD19-depleted stem cell transplant. CDR3 sequence reads: CASSLVGRGGLEITEAFF. The CDR3 DNA follows: TGTGCCAGCAGTTTAGTGGGGAGGGGGGGGTTGGAGATCACTGAAGCTTTCTTT.